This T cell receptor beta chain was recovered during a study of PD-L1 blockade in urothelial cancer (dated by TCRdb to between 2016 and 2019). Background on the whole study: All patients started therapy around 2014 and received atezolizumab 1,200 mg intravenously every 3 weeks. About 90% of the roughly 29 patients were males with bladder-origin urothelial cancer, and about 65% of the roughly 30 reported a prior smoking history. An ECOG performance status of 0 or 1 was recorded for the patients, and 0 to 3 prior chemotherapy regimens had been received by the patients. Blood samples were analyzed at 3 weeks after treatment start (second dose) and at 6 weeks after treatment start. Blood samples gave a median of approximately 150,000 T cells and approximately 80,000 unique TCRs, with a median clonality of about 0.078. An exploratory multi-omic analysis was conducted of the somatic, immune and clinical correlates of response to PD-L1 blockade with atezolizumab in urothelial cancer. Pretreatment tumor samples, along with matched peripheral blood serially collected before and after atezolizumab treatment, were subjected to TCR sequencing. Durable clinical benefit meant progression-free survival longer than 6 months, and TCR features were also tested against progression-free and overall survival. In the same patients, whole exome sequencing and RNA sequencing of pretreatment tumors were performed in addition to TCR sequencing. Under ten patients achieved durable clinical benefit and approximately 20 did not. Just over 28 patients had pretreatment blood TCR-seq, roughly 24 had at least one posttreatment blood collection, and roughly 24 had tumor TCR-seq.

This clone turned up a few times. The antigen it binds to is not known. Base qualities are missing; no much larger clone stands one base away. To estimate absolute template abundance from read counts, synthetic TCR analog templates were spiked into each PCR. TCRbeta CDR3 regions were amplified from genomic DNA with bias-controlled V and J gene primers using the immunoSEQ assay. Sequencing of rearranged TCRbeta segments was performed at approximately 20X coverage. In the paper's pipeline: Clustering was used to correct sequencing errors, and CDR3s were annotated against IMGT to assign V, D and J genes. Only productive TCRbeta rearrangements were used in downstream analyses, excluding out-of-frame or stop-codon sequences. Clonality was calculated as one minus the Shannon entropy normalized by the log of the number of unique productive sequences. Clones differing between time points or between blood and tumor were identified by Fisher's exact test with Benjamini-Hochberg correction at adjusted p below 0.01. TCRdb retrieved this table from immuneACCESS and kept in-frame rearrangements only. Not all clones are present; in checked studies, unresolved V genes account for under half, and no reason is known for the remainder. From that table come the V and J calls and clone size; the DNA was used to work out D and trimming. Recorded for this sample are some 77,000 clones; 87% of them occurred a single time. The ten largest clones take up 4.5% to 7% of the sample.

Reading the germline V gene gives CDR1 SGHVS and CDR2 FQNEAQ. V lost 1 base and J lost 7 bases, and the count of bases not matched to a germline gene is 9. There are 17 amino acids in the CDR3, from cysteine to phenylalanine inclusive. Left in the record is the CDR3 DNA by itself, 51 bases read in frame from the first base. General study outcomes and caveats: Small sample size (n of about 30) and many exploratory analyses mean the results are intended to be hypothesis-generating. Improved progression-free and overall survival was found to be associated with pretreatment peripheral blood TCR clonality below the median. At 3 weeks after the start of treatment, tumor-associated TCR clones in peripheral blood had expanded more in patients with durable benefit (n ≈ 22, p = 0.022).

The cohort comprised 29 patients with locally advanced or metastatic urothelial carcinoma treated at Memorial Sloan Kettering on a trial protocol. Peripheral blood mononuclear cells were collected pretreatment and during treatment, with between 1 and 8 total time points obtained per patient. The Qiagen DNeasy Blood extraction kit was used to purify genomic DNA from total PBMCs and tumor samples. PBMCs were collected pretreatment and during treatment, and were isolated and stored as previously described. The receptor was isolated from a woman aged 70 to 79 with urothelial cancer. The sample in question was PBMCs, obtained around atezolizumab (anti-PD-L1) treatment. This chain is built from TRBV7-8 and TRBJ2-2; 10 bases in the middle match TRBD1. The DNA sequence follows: TGTGCCAGCAGCTTAGAGGGACAGGGGTTTTATGGCGGGGAGCTGTTTTTT. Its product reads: CASSLEGQGFYGGELFF.